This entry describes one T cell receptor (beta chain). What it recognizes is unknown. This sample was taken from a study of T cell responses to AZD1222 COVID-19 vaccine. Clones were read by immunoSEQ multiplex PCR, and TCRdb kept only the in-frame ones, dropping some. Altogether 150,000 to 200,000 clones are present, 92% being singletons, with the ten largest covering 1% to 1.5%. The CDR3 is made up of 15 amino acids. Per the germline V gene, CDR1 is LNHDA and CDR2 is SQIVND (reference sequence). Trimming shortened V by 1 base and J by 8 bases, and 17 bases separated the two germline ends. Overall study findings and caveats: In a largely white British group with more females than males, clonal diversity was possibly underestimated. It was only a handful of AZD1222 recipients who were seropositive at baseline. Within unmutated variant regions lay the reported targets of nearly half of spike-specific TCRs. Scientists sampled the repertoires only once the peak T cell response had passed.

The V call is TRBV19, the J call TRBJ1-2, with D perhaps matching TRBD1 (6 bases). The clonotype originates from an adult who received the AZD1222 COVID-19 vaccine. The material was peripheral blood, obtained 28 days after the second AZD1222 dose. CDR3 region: CASSIGTGWRGGYTF. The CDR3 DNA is TGTGCCAGTAGTATAGGTACAGGGTGGAGGGGCGGCTACACCTTC.